Each of the 7 T cell receptor beta chains below was sequenced from the same sample in a study of blood T cells in healthy people across ages. The second PCR ran roughly 7 to 11 cycles with a sample-barcoded 5' primer and J-beta primers. TCRdb analysed the 5' RACE reads with MiXCR anew, one entry per CDR3 protein. The sample has 1,800,000 or so distinct CDR3 sequences, around 40% seen once. The sequencing input was blood. The receptors were sampled from a human donor in good health.

In nucleotides, the CDR3 is TGTGCCAGCAGCTTAAAACAGGGAGCCTATGGCTACACCTTC. Translated, it gives CASSLKQGAYGYTF. V gene TRBV7-2 combines with J gene TRBJ1-2; D is perhaps TRBD1 (6 bases). Germline lookup yields CDR1 SGHTA and CDR2 FQGNSA. Deletions cut 2 bases from V and 4 bases from J, with 11 bases between. The CDR3 spans 14 residues.

Worth noting for this clonotype: Germline is not matched at one junction end, which may reflect a read error. The CDR3: CASGSLEVSTGGLFF. As DNA, the CDR3 is TGTGCCAGCGGCTCCCTCGAGGTTTCCACCGGGGGGCTGTTTTTT. The rearrangement joins TRBV6-2 or TRBV6-3 to TRBJ2-2; D is perhaps TRBD2 (6 bases). Per germline, CDR1 MNHEY and CDR2 SVGEGT. The CDR3 loop spans 15 amino acids.

This clonotype was counted at least ten times. J is TRBJ2-2 and V is TRBV7-2; D gene unclear. Germline V gene sequence: CDR1 SGHTA, CDR2 FQGNSA. Trimming removed 2 bases from V and 0 bases from J, with 7 bases in between. The CDR3 has 15 residues. In nucleotides, the CDR3 is TGTGCCAGCAGCTTACGGGCAGCGAACACCGGGGAGCTGTTTTTT. Translation gives CASSLRAANTGELFF.

The V and J genes are TRBV5-1 and TRBJ2-2; D may match TRBD1 or TRBD2 (5 bases each). The CDR3 has 15 residues. V lost 3 bases, J lost 4 bases, and 13 bases lay in between. Per the germline V gene, CDR1 is SGHRS and CDR2 is YFSETQ. The CDR3 loop reads CASSSQGESTGELFF. The CDR3 DNA reads TGCGCCAGCAGCTCCCAGGGAGAGTCCACCGGGGAGCTGTTTTTT.

The rearrangement links TRBV12-3 or TRBV12-4 to TRBJ2-4; TRBD1 matches at 7 bases. This CDR3 is built from 13 residues. V lost 5 bases to trimming and J lost 7 bases; unmatched junction nucleotides: 5. The CDR3 DNA follows: TGTGCCAGCAGTCGGGACAGCTGGAACATTCAGTACTTC. It yields the protein CASSRDSWNIQYF.

This clonotype was observed a handful of times. The genes are TRBV4-2 and TRBJ2-7; D is perhaps TRBD2 (6 bases). Trimming stripped 4 bases from V and 3 bases from J, with 16 bases between. The length of the CDR3 is 15 residues. Germline lookup yields CDR1 LGHNA and CDR2 YNFKEQ. CDR3 nucleotides: TGTGCCAGCAGCCGCGCCGGGACTGGGGGCTACGAGCAGTACTTC. Its translation: CASSRAGTGGYEQYF.

This clonotype turned up a few times. The rearrangement links TRBV7-9 to TRBJ2-5; no reliable D call. This CDR3 is built from 13 residues. Trimming removed 8 bases from V and 2 bases from J, with 12 bases in between. Germline CDR1 reads SEHNR; CDR2 reads FQNEAQ (reference sequence). CDR3 DNA sequence: TGTGCCAGCGTCCTTTCAGGTCAAGAGACCCAGTACTTC. Amino acids: CASVLSGQETQYF.